This T cell receptor beta chain comes out of a study of blood T cell repertoires in COVID-19. Study-wide context: Samples came from the United States, Italy and Spain, spanning acute and convalescent COVID-19. PBMCs, B-cell-depleted T cells, or T cells were the source of the cDNA or gDNA that made up the material.

There are 13 residues in the CDR3. Germline-derived CDR1 and CDR2 are MNHEY and SMNVEV (reference sequence). In the original analysis: Amplifying reference gene primers gave estimates of nucleated cell counts. TCRdb's table, derived via immunoSEQ multiplex PCR, lists solely in-frame clones and lacks some. V, J and clone size derive from that table, while D and trimming were established from the DNA sequence. This sample carries roughly 100,000 clones, approximately 85% of them seen once, and the ten largest clones take 15% to 20%. Note on this clone: Germline is not matched at one junction end, which may reflect a read error.

The chain links TRBV27 to TRBJ2-7; TRBD2 might be the D (6 bases). The TCR was taken from a woman of 80 years or more with active or convalescent COVID-19. Specimen: peripheral blood. CDR3 residues: CASRFGGAGEQYF. The DNA of the CDR3 is TGTGCCAGCCGTTTTGGAGGGGCAGGAGAGCAGTACTTC.